This TCR beta chain was identified during a study of cytomegalovirus exposure and HLA in healthy donors. The PCR ran on 60 Vbeta and 13 Jbeta primers. Repertoires were generated with immunoSEQ multiplex PCR, while TCRdb's copy carries only in-frame clones and drops some. In the table there are about 150,000 clones, over 80% of which are singletons. With V trimmed by 2 bases and J by 4 bases, 3 bases remained unmatched. The germline gives CDR1 MGHRA, CDR2 YSYEKL. The CDR3 extends over 14 amino acids. The study's findings and limits: The only immune exposure information that was available was CMV serostatus.

As concerns this clone: The antigen is unknown.

The clonotype was recovered from a woman aged 18-35 years in good health and CMV-seronegative. This chain joins TRBV4-1 and TRBJ1-1; 8 bases align to TRBD1. The specimen sequenced was PBMCs. DNA of the CDR3: TGCGCCAGCAGCCAAAGGACAGGGAGCACTGAAGCTTTCTTT. Translating gives CASSQRTGSTEAFF.